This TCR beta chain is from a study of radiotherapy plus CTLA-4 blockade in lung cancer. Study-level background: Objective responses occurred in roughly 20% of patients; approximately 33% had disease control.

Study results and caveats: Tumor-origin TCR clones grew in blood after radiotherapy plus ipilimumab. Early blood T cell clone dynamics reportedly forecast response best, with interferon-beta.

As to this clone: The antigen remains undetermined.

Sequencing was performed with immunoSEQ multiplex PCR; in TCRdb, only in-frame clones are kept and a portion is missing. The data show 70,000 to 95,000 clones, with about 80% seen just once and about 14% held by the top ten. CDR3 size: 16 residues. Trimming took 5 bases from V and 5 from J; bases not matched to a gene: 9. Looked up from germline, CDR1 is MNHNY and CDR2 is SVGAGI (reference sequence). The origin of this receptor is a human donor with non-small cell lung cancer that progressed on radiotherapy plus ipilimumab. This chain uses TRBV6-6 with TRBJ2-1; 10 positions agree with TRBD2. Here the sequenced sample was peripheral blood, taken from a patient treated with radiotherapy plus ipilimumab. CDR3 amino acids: CASSTQTSGVNNEQFF. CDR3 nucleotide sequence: TGTGCCAGCAGTACTCAAACTAGCGGGGTAAACAATGAGCAGTTCTTC.